A single sample is the source of the 12 T cell receptor beta chains below, sequenced in a study of CD8 T cells in Susac syndrome. When the RNA was reverse transcribed, random hexamers were used with an input of roughly 0.5 to 1 ug. TCRdb reprocessed the immunoSEQ multiplex PCR reads via MiXCR and lists one record per CDR3 protein. The table lists about 47,000 distinct CDR3 sequences, more than 85% of them singletons. The sequencing sample was made of CD8+ T cells from PBMCs. Source of these receptors: a human donor in good health.

The chain employs TRBV10-3 and TRBJ2-3, with a weak D call TRBD2 (6 bases). Per germline, CDR1 ENHRY and CDR2 SYGVKD. V dropped 2 bases and J dropped 5 bases, with 17 bases sitting between them. This CDR3 contains 16 residues. This CDR3 reads CAISELGRNGGDTQYF. The CDR3 DNA sequence: TGTGCCATCAGTGAGCTCGGGCGGAACGGGGGAGATACGCAGTATTTT.

The V call is TRBV7-9, the J call TRBJ2-1; 7 bases line up with TRBD2. CDR3 size: 16 residues. Germline lookup yields CDR1 SEHNR and CDR2 FQNEAQ (reference sequence). V was pared by 1 base and J by 2 bases, with 5 bases of the junction left unmatched. The CDR3 DNA follows: TGTGCCAGCAGCTTAGGCCCAGCGGGAACCTACAATGAGCAGTTCTTC. Protein: CASSLGPAGTYNEQFF.

The rearrangement joins TRBV7-6 to TRBJ2-5; 12 bases fit TRBD2. V gave up 5 bases and J gave up 5 bases; unmatched junction bases: 9. CDR1 and CDR2 (germline): SGHVS, FNYEAQ. The CDR3 contains 16 residues. DNA of the CDR3: TGTGCCAGCAGCCAAAAACTAGCGGGAGGAGATGAGACCCAGTACTTC. Encoded protein: CASSQKLAGGDETQYF.

The rearrangement uses TRBV2 and TRBJ2-1; 8 positions agree with TRBD1. V lost 6 bases and J lost 0; bases outside the gene matches: 10. Germline V gene sequence: CDR1 SNHLY, CDR2 FYNNEI. There are 17 residues in the CDR3. The CDR3 DNA follows: TGTGCCAGCAGGCCGACGACAGGGGCGAGCTCCTACAATGAGCAGTTCTTC. The encoded protein is CASRPTTGASSYNEQFF.

V usage is TRBV4-2 and J usage is TRBJ2-1, with no clear D. The CDR3 is 12 residues long. V lost 0 bases and J 8 bases, leaving 5 bases between the germline ends. Germline CDR1 is LGHNA and CDR2 is YNFKEQ. In DNA form, the CDR3 reads TGTGCCAGCAGCCAAGACGGGCATGAGCAGTTCTTC. It specifies CASSQDGHEQFF.

The chain carries TRBV4-3 and TRBJ1-1, with D possibly matching TRBD1 (6 bases). The CDR3 sequence is 16 residues long. CDR1 is LGHNA and CDR2 is YSLEER in the germline V gene. Trimming cost V 0 bases and J 5 bases, with 16 bases left between them. CDR3 residues: CASSQDWRGAGTEAFF. The CDR3 DNA reads TGCGCCAGCAGCCAAGATTGGCGGGGGGCGGGGACTGAAGCTTTCTTT.

The CDR3, as DNA: TGTGCCAGCAGTTACTCGCGGCAGCGGCTCCTCTACGAGCAGTACTTC. Its protein product is CASSYSRQRLLYEQYF. The V and J genes are TRBV6-2 or TRBV6-3 and TRBJ2-7; D is possibly TRBD2 (5 bases). V shed 0 bases and J shed 3 bases, with 15 bases lying between them. CDR3 length: 16 amino acids. Germline CDR1 and CDR2: MNHEY and SVGEGT.

The chain joins TRBV27 to TRBJ1-2; tentative D call: TRBD1 (5 bases). Deletions cut 10 bases from V and 7 bases from J, with 13 bases between. The CDR3 runs to 11 residues. Germline assignment: CDR1 MNHEY and CDR2 SMNVEV (reference sequence). CDR3 residues: CATRGLPGYTF. The DNA of the CDR3 is TGTGCCACCCGGGGACTTCCTGGCTACACCTTC.

The CDR3 coding sequence is TGTGCCAGCAGCCCCCGACAGCCCTACGAGCAGTACTTC. Translation gives CASSPRQPYEQYF. The chain recombines TRBV7-2 with TRBJ2-7, with D possibly matching TRBD1 (5 bases). The CDR3 consists of 13 residues. Germline assignment: CDR1 SGHTA and CDR2 FQGNSA. With 5 bases removed from V and 2 bases from J, the gap between germline ends came to 10 bases. The full variable domain, in which reference TRBV7-2 and TRBJ2-7 provide the parts outside the CDR3, is GAGVSQSPSNKVTEKGKDVELRCDPISGHTALYWYRQSLGQGLEFLIYFQGNSAPDKSGLPSDRFSAERTGGSVSTLTIQRTQQEDSAVYLCASSPRQPYEQYFGPGTRLTVT.

This clonotype appeared once. The rearrangement joins TRBV9 to TRBJ2-7; tentatively, D is TRBD1 (6 bases). The CDR3 totals 15 residues. Trimming removed 3 bases from V and 2 bases from J, with 15 bases in between. The germline V gene has CDR1 SGDLS and CDR2 YYNGEE. The CDR3 bases are TGTGCCAGCAGCGCAACAACGGGACAAGCCTACGAGCAGTACTTC. The encoded protein is CASSATTGQAYEQYF.

This chain joins TRBV2 and TRBJ2-6; 7 nucleotides line up with TRBD1. This CDR3 is 18 amino acids long. CDR1 and CDR2 (germline): SNHLY, FYNNEI. V trimming: 5 bases; J trimming: 0 bases; junction bases outside the gene matches: 10. CDR3 residues: CASSTGTVYYSGANVLTF. CDR3 DNA: TGTGCCAGCAGTACCGGGACAGTCTATTACTCTGGGGCCAACGTCCTGACTTTC.

The chain carries TRBV19 and TRBJ1-2, with TRBD1 matching over 10 bases. Looked up from germline, CDR1 is LNHDA and CDR2 is SQIVND (reference sequence). CDR3 size: 14 residues. Trimming removed 6 bases from V and 8 bases from J; junction bases left unmatched: 9. The CDR3 nucleotides read TGTGCCAGTAGGAGACTCGGACAGGGGGAAGGCTACACCTTC. It is translated as CASRRLGQGEGYTF.